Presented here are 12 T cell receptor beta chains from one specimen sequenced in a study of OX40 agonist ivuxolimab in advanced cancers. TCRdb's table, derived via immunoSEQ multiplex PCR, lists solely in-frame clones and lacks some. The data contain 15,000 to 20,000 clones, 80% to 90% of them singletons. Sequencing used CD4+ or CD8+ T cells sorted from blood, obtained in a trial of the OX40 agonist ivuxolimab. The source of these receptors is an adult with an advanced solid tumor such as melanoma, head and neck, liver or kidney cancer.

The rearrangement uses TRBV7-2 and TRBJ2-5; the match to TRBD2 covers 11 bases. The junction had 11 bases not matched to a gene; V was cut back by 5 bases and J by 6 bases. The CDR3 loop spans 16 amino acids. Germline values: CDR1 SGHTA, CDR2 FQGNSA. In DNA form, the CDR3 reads TGTGCCAGCAGCCCGACTAGCGGGATTGTTGGGAAGACCCAGTACTTC. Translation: CASSPTSGIVGKTQYF.

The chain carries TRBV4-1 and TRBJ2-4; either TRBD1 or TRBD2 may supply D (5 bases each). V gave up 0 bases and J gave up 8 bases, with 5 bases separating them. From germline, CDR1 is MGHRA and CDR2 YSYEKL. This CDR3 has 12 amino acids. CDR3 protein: CASSQEGDIQYF. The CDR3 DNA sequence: TGCGCCAGCAGCCAAGAGGGGGACATTCAGTACTTC.

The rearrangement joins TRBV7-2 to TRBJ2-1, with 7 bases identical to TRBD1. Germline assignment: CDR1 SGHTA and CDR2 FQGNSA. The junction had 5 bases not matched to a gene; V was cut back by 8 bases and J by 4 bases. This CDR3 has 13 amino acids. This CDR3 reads CASLRGQYNEQFF. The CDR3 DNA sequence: TGTGCCAGCTTAAGGGGGCAGTACAATGAGCAGTTCTTC.

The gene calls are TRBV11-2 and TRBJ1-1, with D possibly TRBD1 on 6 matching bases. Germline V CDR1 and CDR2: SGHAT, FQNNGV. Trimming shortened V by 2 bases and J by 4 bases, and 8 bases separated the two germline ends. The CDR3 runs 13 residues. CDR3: CASSLYRATEAFF. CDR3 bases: TGTGCCAGCAGCTTATACAGGGCCACTGAAGCTTTCTTT.

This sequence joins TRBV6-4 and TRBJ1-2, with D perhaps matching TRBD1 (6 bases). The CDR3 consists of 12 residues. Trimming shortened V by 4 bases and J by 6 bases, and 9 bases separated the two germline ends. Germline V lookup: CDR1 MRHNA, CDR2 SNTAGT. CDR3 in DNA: TGTGCCAGCAGTGGTAACAGGGATGGCTACACCTTC. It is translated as CASSGNRDGYTF.

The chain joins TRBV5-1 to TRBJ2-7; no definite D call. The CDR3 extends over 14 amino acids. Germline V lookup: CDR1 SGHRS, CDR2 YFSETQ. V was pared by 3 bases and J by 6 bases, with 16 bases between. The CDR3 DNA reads TGCGCCAGCAGCTGGAACCTGGAAGGCGGCGAGCAGTACTTC. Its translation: CASSWNLEGGEQYF.

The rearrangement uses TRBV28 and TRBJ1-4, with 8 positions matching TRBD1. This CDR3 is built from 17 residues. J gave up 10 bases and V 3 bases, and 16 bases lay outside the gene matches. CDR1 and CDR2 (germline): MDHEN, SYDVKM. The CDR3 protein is CASSLYIMATGGGKLFF. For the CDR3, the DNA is TGTGCCAGCAGTTTGTATATCATGGCCACAGGGGGAGGAAAACTGTTTTTT.

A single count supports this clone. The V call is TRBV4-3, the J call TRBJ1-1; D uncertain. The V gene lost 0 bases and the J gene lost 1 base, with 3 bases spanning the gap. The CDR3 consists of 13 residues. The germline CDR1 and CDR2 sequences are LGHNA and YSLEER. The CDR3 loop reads CASSQDRNTEAFF. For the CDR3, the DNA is TGCGCCAGCAGCCAAGACAGGAACACTGAAGCTTTCTTT.

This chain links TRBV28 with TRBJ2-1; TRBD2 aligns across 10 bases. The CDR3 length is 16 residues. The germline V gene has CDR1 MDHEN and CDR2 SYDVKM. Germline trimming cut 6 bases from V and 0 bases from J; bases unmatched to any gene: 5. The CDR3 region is CASRSLAGSSYNEQFF. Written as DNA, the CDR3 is TGTGCCAGCAGATCACTAGCGGGGTCCTCCTACAATGAGCAGTTCTTC.

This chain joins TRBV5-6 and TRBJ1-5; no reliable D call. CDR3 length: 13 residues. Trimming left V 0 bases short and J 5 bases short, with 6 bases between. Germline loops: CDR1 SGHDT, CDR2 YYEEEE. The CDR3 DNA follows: TGTGCCAGCAGCTTGGGCGGGGATCAGCCCCAGCATTTT. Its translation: CASSLGGDQPQHF.

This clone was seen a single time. The CDR3 protein is CASSGGQANTEAFF. In DNA, the CDR3 is TGTGCCAGCAGTGGAGGACAGGCGAACACTGAAGCTTTCTTT. The V call is TRBV28, the J call TRBJ1-1, with 7 bases that match TRBD1. V dropped 5 bases and J dropped 1; count of bases not matched to a gene: 4. The CDR3 is made up of 14 amino acids. Per germline, CDR1 MDHEN and CDR2 SYDVKM.

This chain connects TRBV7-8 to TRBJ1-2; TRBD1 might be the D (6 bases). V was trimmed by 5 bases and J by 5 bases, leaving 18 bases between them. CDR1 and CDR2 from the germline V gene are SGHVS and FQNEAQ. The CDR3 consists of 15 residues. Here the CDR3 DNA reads TGTGCCAGCAGCCCCCGGGGGCTCTCTGTATATGGCTACACCTTC. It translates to CASSPRGLSVYGYTF.